A selection of T cell receptor beta chains follows, all from one sample in a study of cytomegalovirus exposure and HLA in healthy donors. Here immunoSEQ multiplex PCR was the method, and the copy in TCRdb shows in-frame clones only, minus some. The sample holds some 200,000 clones, 80% seen once. The source material was PBMCs. The source of these receptors is a boy aged 10-17 years in good health and CMV-seronegative. The CDR3 runs from the conserved cysteine through the conserved F or W. Fields, in order: V gene, J gene, D gene, clone size, CDR3 protein, CDR3 DNA. The D gene is left open where the match is weak. Clone size is given for some rows only: seen once, a few or many times, or a class if the clone is expanded.

v_gene: TRBV5-8; j_gene: TRBJ1-3; d_gene: TRBD1; abundance: -; CDR3aa: CASSWTGTGDLGNTIYF; CDR3nt: TGTGCCAGCAGTTGGACCGGGACAGGGGATCTCGGAAACACCATATATTTT
v_gene: TRBV30; j_gene: TRBJ1-5; d_gene: -; abundance: -; CDR3aa: CAWSVQDNQPQHF; CDR3nt: TGTGCCTGGAGTGTACAGGATAATCAGCCCCAGCATTTT
v_gene: TRBV7-3; j_gene: TRBJ1-5; d_gene: -; abundance: -; CDR3aa: CARGSLGNQPQHF; CDR3nt: TGTGCCAGAGGGAGTTTAGGCAATCAGCCCCAGCATTTT
v_gene: TRBV27; j_gene: TRBJ1-2; d_gene: -; abundance: -; CDR3aa: CASSLGQNYGYTF; CDR3nt: TGTGCCAGCAGTCTCGGACAGAACTATGGCTACACCTTC
v_gene: TRBV29-1; j_gene: TRBJ2-2; d_gene: TRBD1; abundance: -; CDR3aa: CSVEAEDRGLLGGDGELFF; CDR3nt: TGCAGCGTTGAAGCCGAAGACAGGGGCCTCCTTGGTGGGGACGGGGAGCTGTTTTTT
v_gene: TRBV6-5; j_gene: TRBJ1-2; d_gene: -; abundance: -; CDR3aa: CASSYTGGSSYGYTF; CDR3nt: TGTGCCAGCAGTTACACGGGTGGTAGTAGTTATGGCTACACCTTC
v_gene: TRBV5-1; j_gene: TRBJ2-7; d_gene: TRBD1; abundance: -; CDR3aa: CASSPTGAGNAPRFEQYF; CDR3nt: TGCGCCAGCAGCCCGACAGGGGCGGGAAATGCCCCGAGATTCGAGCAGTACTTC
v_gene: TRBV29-1; j_gene: TRBJ1-1; d_gene: -; abundance: -; CDR3aa: CSVPGETEAFF; CDR3nt: TGCAGCGTTCCAGGGGAAACTGAAGCTTTCTTT
v_gene: TRBV15; j_gene: TRBJ1-6; d_gene: TRBD1; abundance: few; CDR3aa: CATSRGTGPHNSPLHF; CDR3nt: TGTGCCACCAGCAGGGGGACAGGGCCCCATAATTCACCCCTCCACTTT
v_gene: TRBV27; j_gene: TRBJ1-1; d_gene: TRBD1; abundance: -; CDR3aa: CASSATTGVGTEAFF; CDR3nt: TGTGCCAGCAGTGCTACTACAGGGGTGGGCACTGAAGCTTTCTTT
v_gene: TRBV7-2; j_gene: TRBJ2-7; d_gene: TRBD1; abundance: -; CDR3aa: CASSLGVDRDYEQYF; CDR3nt: TGTGCCAGCAGCTTAGGGGTCGACAGGGACTACGAGCAGTACTTC
v_gene: TRBV27; j_gene: TRBJ2-7; d_gene: -; abundance: -; CDR3aa: CASSLSHFREQYF; CDR3nt: TGTGCCAGCAGTTTATCGCACTTTCGCGAGCAGTACTTC
v_gene: TRBV30; j_gene: TRBJ1-4; d_gene: -; abundance: -; CDR3aa: CAWSDQGFANEKLFF; CDR3nt: TGTGCCTGGAGTGACCAGGGGTTCGCTAATGAAAAACTGTTTTTT
v_gene: TRBV19; j_gene: TRBJ1-2; d_gene: TRBD1; abundance: -; CDR3aa: CASSIGTGYYGYTF; CDR3nt: TGTGCCAGTAGTATTGGGACAGGGTACTATGGCTACACCTTC
v_gene: TRBV27; j_gene: TRBJ1-1; d_gene: TRBD1; abundance: once; CDR3aa: CASRHRGLNTEAFF; CDR3nt: TGTGCCAGCAGGCACAGGGGCTTAAACACTGAAGCTTTCTTT
v_gene: TRBV5-6; j_gene: TRBJ2-7; d_gene: -; abundance: -; CDR3aa: CASSAAGYEQYF; CDR3nt: TGTGCCAGCAGCGCCGCGGGGTACGAGCAGTACTTC
v_gene: TRBV10-3; j_gene: TRBJ1-5; d_gene: -; abundance: -; CDR3aa: CAISESWAGNSNQPQHF; CDR3nt: TGTGCCATCAGTGAGTCGTGGGCAGGAAATAGCAATCAGCCCCAGCATTTT
v_gene: TRBV11-2; j_gene: TRBJ2-2; d_gene: -; abundance: -; CDR3aa: CASSSYSGPGELFF; CDR3nt: TGTGCCAGCAGCTCCTACAGCGGTCCCGGGGAGCTGTTTTTT
v_gene: TRBV4-2; j_gene: TRBJ2-1; d_gene: TRBD2; abundance: -; CDR3aa: CASSLPGLDLNEQFF; CDR3nt: TGTGCCAGCAGCCTCCCGGGACTAGATCTCAATGAGCAGTTCTTC
v_gene: TRBV5-8; j_gene: TRBJ1-3; d_gene: -; abundance: -; CDR3aa: CASSLATGTVYF; CDR3nt: TGTGCCAGCAGCTTGGCCACAGGCACCGTATATTTT
v_gene: TRBV7-6; j_gene: TRBJ2-6; d_gene: -; abundance: -; CDR3aa: CASSVTAGANVLTF; CDR3nt: TGTGCCAGCAGCGTAACAGCTGGGGCCAACGTCCTGACTTTC
v_gene: TRBV27; j_gene: TRBJ1-3; d_gene: -; abundance: -; CDR3aa: CASSLDRPSSGNTIYF; CDR3nt: TGTGCCAGCAGTTTAGATCGGCCTAGCTCTGGAAACACCATATATTTT
v_gene: TRBV6-1; j_gene: TRBJ2-1; d_gene: -; abundance: few; CDR3aa: CASSEVGGPYNEQFF; CDR3nt: TGTGCCAGCAGTGAAGTTGGGGGCCCCTACAATGAGCAGTTCTTC
v_gene: TRBV27; j_gene: TRBJ2-2; d_gene: -; abundance: -; CDR3aa: CASSFIGTGELFF; CDR3nt: TGTGCCAGCAGTTTTATCGGTACCGGGGAGCTGTTTTTT
v_gene: TRBV9; j_gene: TRBJ2-2; d_gene: -; abundance: -; CDR3aa: CATSIGNTGELFF; CDR3nt: TGTGCCACTAGCATTGGAAACACCGGGGAGCTGTTTTTT
v_gene: TRBV2; j_gene: TRBJ2-7; d_gene: -; abundance: -; CDR3aa: CASSVTYEQYF; CDR3nt: TGTGCCAGCAGCGTCACATACGAGCAGTACTTC
v_gene: TRBV12-2; j_gene: TRBJ2-7; d_gene: -; abundance: -; CDR3aa: CASRGVSALTYEQYF; CDR3nt: TGTGCAAGTCGAGGGGTTTCGGCCCTTACCTACGAGCAGTACTTC
v_gene: TRBV27; j_gene: TRBJ2-5; d_gene: -; abundance: -; CDR3aa: CASSRPGQETQYF; CDR3nt: TGTGCCAGCAGCCGCCCCGGGCAAGAGACCCAGTACTTC
v_gene: TRBV5-8; j_gene: TRBJ1-3; d_gene: -; abundance: -; CDR3aa: CASRTRRETRNTIYF; CDR3nt: TGTGCCAGCCGAACCCGGAGGGAAACGCGAAACACCATATATTTT
v_gene: TRBV6-5; j_gene: TRBJ2-3; d_gene: TRBD1; abundance: -; CDR3aa: CASGEQGPPADTQYF; CDR3nt: TGTGCCAGTGGTGAACAGGGGCCCCCGGCAGATACGCAGTATTTT
v_gene: TRBV5-1; j_gene: TRBJ1-1; d_gene: -; abundance: -; CDR3aa: CASSWEGGNTEAFF; CDR3nt: TGCGCCAGCAGCTGGGAGGGGGGCAACACTGAAGCTTTCTTT
v_gene: TRBV6-5; j_gene: TRBJ2-7; d_gene: -; abundance: -; CDR3aa: CASRSGQFSYEQYF; CDR3nt: TGTGCCAGCAGGTCCGGACAGTTCTCCTACGAGCAGTACTTC
v_gene: TRBV27; j_gene: TRBJ2-7; d_gene: -; abundance: few; CDR3aa: CASSLSDSSSYEQYF; CDR3nt: TGTGCCAGCAGTTTAAGCGACAGTTCATCCTACGAGCAGTACTTC